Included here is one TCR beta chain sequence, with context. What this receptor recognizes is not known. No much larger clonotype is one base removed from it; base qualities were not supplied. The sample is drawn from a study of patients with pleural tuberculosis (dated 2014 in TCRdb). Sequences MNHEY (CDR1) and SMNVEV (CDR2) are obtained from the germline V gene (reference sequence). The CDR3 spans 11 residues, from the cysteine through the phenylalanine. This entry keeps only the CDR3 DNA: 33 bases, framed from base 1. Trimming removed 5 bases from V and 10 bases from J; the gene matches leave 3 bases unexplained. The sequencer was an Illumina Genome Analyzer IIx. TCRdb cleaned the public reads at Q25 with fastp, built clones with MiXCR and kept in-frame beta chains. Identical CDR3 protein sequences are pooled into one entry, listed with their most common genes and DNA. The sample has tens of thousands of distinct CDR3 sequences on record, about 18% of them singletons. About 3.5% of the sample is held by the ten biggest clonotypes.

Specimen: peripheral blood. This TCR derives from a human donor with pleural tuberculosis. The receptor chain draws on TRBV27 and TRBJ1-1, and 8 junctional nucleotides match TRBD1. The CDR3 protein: CASSIDRGAFF. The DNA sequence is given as TGTGCCAGCAGTATCGACAGGGGAGCTTTCTTT.